This TCR delta chain was recovered during a study of gamma-delta T cells after stem cell transplantation. J gave up 4 bases and V 0 bases, and 12 bases lay outside the gene matches. The length of the CDR3 is 18 residues. In germline, CDR1 is GEAIGNYY, CDR2 EKD. TCRdb fed the RT-PCR reads into CATT to redo clone calling. The sample records roughly 2,800 delta-chain clones, approximately 3.1% being singletons. About this clone: The protein TCRdb lists belongs to a much larger clone and differs from this DNA's translation at residue 6, which points to a read error; the protein shown is made from the DNA.

The V and J genes are TRDV2 and TRDJ1; 11 bases align to TRDD3. Sequenced sample: gamma-delta T cells. This clonotype originated in a human donor. It is not recorded whose cells these are; they may come from a transplant donor. The CDR3 region has the DNA TGTGCCTGTGACACCCCATCGTTACTGGGGGATAGTCGCGATAAACTCATCTTT. It yields the protein CACDTPSLLGDSRDKLIF.